This T cell receptor beta chain was captured in a study of PD-1 blockade in classical Hodgkin lymphoma (dated by TCRdb to the early 2020s). For context, the study as a whole: Nivolumab dosing was 3 mg/kg intravenously every 2 weeks, continuing until either disease progression or unacceptable toxicity. The study used TCR beta sequencing and CyTOF to define a peripheral blood immune signature of response to PD-1 blockade in classical Hodgkin lymphoma.

At the junction V is shortened by 3 bases and J by 4 bases; bases outside the gene matches: 6. Taken from cysteine to phenylalanine, the CDR3 has 14 residues. Of the read, only the CDR3 DNA is kept; its 42 bases are in frame from base 1. The germline V gene provides CDR1 SGDLS and CDR2 YYNGEE. The meaning of the sample's time point label: cycle 4 day 1 (C4D1), after 6 weeks of nivolumab. Every trial patient had relapsed after autologous stem cell transplantation, and cohorts A, B and C differed in prior brentuximab vedotin exposure. The trial cohort comprised more than 55 patients with relapsed/refractory classical Hodgkin lymphoma whose best overall responses were complete response, partial response or progressive disease. Single-agent nivolumab was administered to trial patients in the multi-cohort phase II CheckMate 205 trial. An independent review committee assessed best overall response by applying the 2007 International Working Group response criteria. Trial PBMCs were obtained immediately prior to nivolumab initiation (C1D1) and on therapy at cycle 2 day 1 and cycle 4 day 1. Peripheral blood was collected in 8 mL Vacutainer Cell Preparation Tubes, from which PBMCs were isolated by centrifugation and then cryopreserved.

Here is what the overall study found, with its caveats: Only a single clinical trial cohort was studied, and what caused the repertoire differences, possibly disease activity or prior therapy, remained undefined. Baseline TCR diversity was reported as lower in newly diagnosed patients than in healthy donors, and lower still in relapsed/refractory patients. Baseline diversity similar to that of newly diagnosed patients was observed in trial patients achieving complete response, whereas significantly lower diversity was observed in partial responders and progressors. Lower diversity was observed in patients in whom nivolumab was started less than 1 year after ASCT, and these patients were excluded from later analyses so that confounding by immune reconstitution would be avoided. A significant rise by C4D1 was seen in CD4+ but not CD8+ TCR diversity (p=0.0027 vs p=0.16), with the rise being most apparent in complete responders (p=0.02).

The count of this clone is one. Its antigen remains unidentified. Per-base quality was not reported, and no clone a single base away is much larger than it. The Qiagen DNeasy kit was used to extract genomic DNA both from unsorted PBMCs and from the negatively selected CD4+ and CD8+ fractions. Amplification of TCR beta CDR3 regions was done by immunoSEQ multiplex PCR with primers that anneal to V and J segments. Amplification bias was minimized using a synthetic immune receptor repertoire, and residual bias was removed computationally after sequencing. Under the source paper's analysis protocol: Repertoire diversity was quantified as the Shannon entropy index using custom Python scripts. The unsorted, CD4+ and CD8+ repertoires were each analyzed separately, with the exception of combined analyses, where CD4+ and CD8+ sequences were merged in silico. Clonal expansion was defined as a frequency increase of at least 2-fold after treatment compared with C1D1, and clones undetected at baseline were assigned a pseudocount of 0.5. Clones with 0 or 1 copy at C1D1 were defined as singleton clones, while clones with 2 or more copies were defined as non-singleton clones. Clones expanded in unsorted samples were annotated as CD4+, CD8+ or unknown by matching protein sequences in sorted samples from the same patient. Diversity changes from C1D1 to C4D1 were tested in paired samples using Wilcoxon tests. The table comes from immuneACCESS by way of TCRdb, which keeps in-frame sequences with V and J called. Part of the clones is missing from these tables; in studies checked, under half for an unresolved V gene and the rest for unknown reasons. That table gives V, J and clone size, and the DNA gave D and trimming. Present in this sample are approximately 100,000 clones, 83% of which were seen just once. The ten top clones hold approximately 17% of the sample.

This chain is built from TRBV9 and TRBJ1-1, and TRBD1 matches 7 of the central bases. This sequence was found in a human donor with classical Hodgkin lymphoma. The source was peripheral blood mononuclear cells (PBMCs), collected before the fourth cycle of nivolumab. CDR3 reads: CASSARQGGTEAFF. The sequence in DNA is TGTGCCAGCAGCGCCCGACAGGGAGGCACTGAAGCTTTCTTT. The variable domain in full, with residues beyond the CDR3 obtained from the reference TRBV9 and TRBJ1-1 genes, is DSGVTQTPKHLITATGQRVTLRCSPRSGDLSVYWYQQSLDQGLQFLIQYYNGEERAKGNILERFSAQQFPDLHSELNLSSLELGDSALYFCASSARQGGTEAFFGQGTRLTVV.